This is a list of T cell receptor beta chains from one sample in a study of shared T cell receptors in the human thymus. The method was immunoSEQ multiplex PCR; TCRdb's version includes in-frame clones alone and lacks a portion of them. The repertoire has approximately 760,000 clones, around 85% of them found once; the top ten carry 0.0095% to 0.013%. The data were also submitted as part of a second study, on human thymus T cells.

The source material was thymocytes. Every receptor here comes from a girl under three years old with a congenital heart defect. The conserved cysteine and the conserved F or W are not part of the CDR3 here. Each record gives: J gene, D gene, V gene, clone size, CDR3 protein. The D gene is left open where the match is weak. Some rows mark clone size as missing; the rest say once, few, many or name a class of expanded clone.

J gene: TRBJ2-1
D gene: TRBD2
V gene: TRBV7-8
clone size: -
CDR3 protein: ASSISGYLAGAYNEQF

J gene: TRBJ1-1
D gene: -
V gene: TRBV19
clone size: -
CDR3 protein: ASNQLGWDTEAF

J gene: TRBJ1-2
D gene: TRBD1
V gene: TRBV6-5
clone size: -
CDR3 protein: ASRGRTGINYGYT

J gene: TRBJ1-1
D gene: -
V gene: TRBV6-5
clone size: once
CDR3 protein: ASSYESGGPEAF

J gene: TRBJ1-2
D gene: -
V gene: TRBV5-4
clone size: -
CDR3 protein: ASSPRQAYGYT

J gene: TRBJ2-7
D gene: -
V gene: TRBV19
clone size: -
CDR3 protein: ASSISMVSGTNYEQY

J gene: TRBJ1-2
D gene: TRBD1
V gene: TRBV5-4
clone size: -
CDR3 protein: ASSPDRGRGVRVYGYT

J gene: TRBJ2-1
D gene: -
V gene: TRBV7-9
clone size: -
CDR3 protein: ASSYASDNEQF

J gene: TRBJ1-3
D gene: TRBD1
V gene: TRBV29-1
clone size: -
CDR3 protein: SVRGLAGNTIY

J gene: TRBJ1-4
D gene: -
V gene: TRBV5-4
clone size: -
CDR3 protein: ASSFHFGEKLF

J gene: TRBJ1-6
D gene: TRBD1
V gene: TRBV27
clone size: -
CDR3 protein: ASRAPQGDHYNSPLH

J gene: TRBJ2-1
D gene: -
V gene: TRBV11-3
clone size: -
CDR3 protein: ASSSRQGGAHNEQF

J gene: TRBJ1-3
D gene: TRBD1
V gene: TRBV4-1
clone size: -
CDR3 protein: ASSLVADREGNTIY

J gene: TRBJ1-3
D gene: -
V gene: TRBV12-5
clone size: -
CDR3 protein: ASANSTGHSGNTIY

J gene: TRBJ1-1
D gene: TRBD1
V gene: TRBV6-5
clone size: -
CDR3 protein: ASSYRDRGQTEAF

J gene: TRBJ1-1
D gene: -
V gene: TRBV27
clone size: once
CDR3 protein: ASSPERGPQGWRTEAF

J gene: TRBJ1-2
D gene: TRBD1
V gene: TRBV6-5
clone size: -
CDR3 protein: ASSCPGQGLCCT

J gene: TRBJ2-3
D gene: -
V gene: TRBV19
clone size: -
CDR3 protein: ASTRTSYTDTQY

J gene: TRBJ1-1
D gene: -
V gene: TRBV7-9
clone size: -
CDR3 protein: ASREGEKAF

J gene: TRBJ2-1
D gene: -
V gene: TRBV5-1
clone size: -
CDR3 protein: ASSPSSPSYNEQF

J gene: TRBJ2-5
D gene: -
V gene: TRBV9
clone size: -
CDR3 protein: ASSVDVGDSQETQY

J gene: TRBJ1-2
D gene: -
V gene: TRBV5-1
clone size: -
CDR3 protein: ASSSGGRMGESARGYT

J gene: TRBJ1-5
D gene: TRBD1
V gene: TRBV10-3
clone size: once
CDR3 protein: AISTQGAQPQH

J gene: TRBJ2-4
D gene: -
V gene: TRBV11-2
clone size: -
CDR3 protein: ASSLGLGAKNIQY

J gene: TRBJ2-1
D gene: TRBD2
V gene: TRBV6-1
clone size: -
CDR3 protein: ASRRSGGAEDEQF

J gene: TRBJ2-3
D gene: -
V gene: TRBV19
clone size: once
CDR3 protein: ASSSGPPGLGTDTQY

J gene: TRBJ1-2
D gene: TRBD1
V gene: TRBV7-2
clone size: -
CDR3 protein: ASSLRLTGTNYGYT

J gene: TRBJ2-7
D gene: -
V gene: TRBV4-3
clone size: -
CDR3 protein: ASSQEPKPLCEQY

J gene: TRBJ2-3
D gene: TRBD2
V gene: TRBV4-3
clone size: -
CDR3 protein: ASSQDWTSGGGESADTQY

J gene: TRBJ1-1
D gene: TRBD1
V gene: TRBV5-1
clone size: -
CDR3 protein: ASSRTVPGQGWTEAF

J gene: TRBJ2-6
D gene: -
V gene: TRBV27
clone size: -
CDR3 protein: ASTGYSGANVLT

J gene: TRBJ1-4
D gene: -
V gene: TRBV6-1
clone size: -
CDR3 protein: ASSATDSPLNEKLF

J gene: TRBJ2-3
D gene: TRBD2
V gene: TRBV5-1
clone size: -
CDR3 protein: ASSLAGGPSTDTQY

J gene: TRBJ1-3
D gene: TRBD1
V gene: TRBV4-1
clone size: once
CDR3 protein: ASRQPGQGDLNRNTIY

J gene: TRBJ1-1
D gene: -
V gene: TRBV29-1
clone size: -
CDR3 protein: SVDTSMRAETEAF

J gene: TRBJ1-1
D gene: TRBD1
V gene: TRBV11-2
clone size: -
CDR3 protein: ASSSYRDRGTEAF

J gene: TRBJ2-1
D gene: TRBD1
V gene: TRBV5-6
clone size: -
CDR3 protein: ASSQYRGSYNEQF

J gene: TRBJ1-1
D gene: TRBD1
V gene: TRBV12-5
clone size: -
CDR3 protein: ASGLVPHPPATGTNTEAF

J gene: TRBJ1-5
D gene: TRBD1
V gene: TRBV5-8
clone size: -
CDR3 protein: ASSFHITGGVDQPQH

J gene: TRBJ1-1
D gene: TRBD1
V gene: TRBV5-5
clone size: -
CDR3 protein: ASSPGQGFFTEAF

J gene: TRBJ2-7
D gene: TRBD1
V gene: TRBV4-1
clone size: -
CDR3 protein: ASSQGTGDEQY

J gene: TRBJ2-7
D gene: -
V gene: TRBV28
clone size: -
CDR3 protein: ASSAPIGGAPYEQY